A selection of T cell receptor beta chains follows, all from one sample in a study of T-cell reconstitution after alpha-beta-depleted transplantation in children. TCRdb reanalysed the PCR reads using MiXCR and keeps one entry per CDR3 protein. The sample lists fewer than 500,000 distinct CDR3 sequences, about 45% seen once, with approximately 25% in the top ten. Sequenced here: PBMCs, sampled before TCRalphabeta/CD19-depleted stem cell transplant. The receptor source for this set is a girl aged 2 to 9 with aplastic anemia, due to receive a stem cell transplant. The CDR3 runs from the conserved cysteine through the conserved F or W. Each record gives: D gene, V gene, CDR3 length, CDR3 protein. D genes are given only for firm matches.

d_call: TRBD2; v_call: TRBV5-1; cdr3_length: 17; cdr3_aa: CASSLAEAGGPGNEQFF
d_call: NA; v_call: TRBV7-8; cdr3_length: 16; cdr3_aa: CASSPVGKFSLNEQFF
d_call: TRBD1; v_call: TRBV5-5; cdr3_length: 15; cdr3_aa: CASSPEGQGLETQYF
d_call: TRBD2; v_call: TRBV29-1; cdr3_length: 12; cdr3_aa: CSVGRESNEQFF
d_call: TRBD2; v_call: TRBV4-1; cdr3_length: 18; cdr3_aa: CASSPPERLAGRLRQQYF
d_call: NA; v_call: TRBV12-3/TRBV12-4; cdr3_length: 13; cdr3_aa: CASSLAENQPQHF
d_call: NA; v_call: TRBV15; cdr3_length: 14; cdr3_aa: CATSQDGGSYEQYF
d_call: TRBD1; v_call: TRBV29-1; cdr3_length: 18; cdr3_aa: CSVEGVERTGSSYNEQFF
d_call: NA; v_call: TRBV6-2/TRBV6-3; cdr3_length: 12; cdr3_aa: CASSRSEWAYTF
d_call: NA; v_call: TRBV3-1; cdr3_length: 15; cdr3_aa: CASSQDRGQYKTQYF
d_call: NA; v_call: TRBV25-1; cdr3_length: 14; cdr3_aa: CASSTQGYNSPLHF
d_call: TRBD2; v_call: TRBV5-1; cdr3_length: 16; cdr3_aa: CASSTLAGGTTDTQYF
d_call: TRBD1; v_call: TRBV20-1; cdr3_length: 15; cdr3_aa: CSAAYRGLVQETQYF
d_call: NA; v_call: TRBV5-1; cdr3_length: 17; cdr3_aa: CASSLLVSSSRSYEQYF
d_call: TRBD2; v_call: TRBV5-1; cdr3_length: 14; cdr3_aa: CASSGGGNTGELFF
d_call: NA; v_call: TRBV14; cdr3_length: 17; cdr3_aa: CASSPLGRASGSTEQFF
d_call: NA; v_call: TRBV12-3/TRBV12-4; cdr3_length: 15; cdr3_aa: CASSPGGGTNQPQHF
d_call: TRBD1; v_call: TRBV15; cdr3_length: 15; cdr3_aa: CATSPLRDSGYGYTF
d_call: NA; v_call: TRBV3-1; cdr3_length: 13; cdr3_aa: CASSQESPTEQFF
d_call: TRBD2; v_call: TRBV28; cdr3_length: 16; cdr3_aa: CASSYPTSGGYNEQFF
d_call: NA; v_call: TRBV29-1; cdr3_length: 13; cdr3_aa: CSVEGGSDARGHF
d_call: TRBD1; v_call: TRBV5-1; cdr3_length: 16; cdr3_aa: CASSLGRQGYQETQYF
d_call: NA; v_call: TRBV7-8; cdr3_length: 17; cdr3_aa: CASRGDWGGVGNSPLHF
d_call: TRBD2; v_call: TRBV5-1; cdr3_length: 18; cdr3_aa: CASSPTSGTPLPYNEQFF
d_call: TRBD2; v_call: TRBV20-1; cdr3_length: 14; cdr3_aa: CSAETSGGSNEQFF
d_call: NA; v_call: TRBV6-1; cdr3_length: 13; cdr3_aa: CASSEVGYYEQYF
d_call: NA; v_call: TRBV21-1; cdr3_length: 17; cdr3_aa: CASSKVLGRWNTGELFF
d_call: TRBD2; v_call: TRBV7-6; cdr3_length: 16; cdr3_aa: CASSWQREISTDTQYF
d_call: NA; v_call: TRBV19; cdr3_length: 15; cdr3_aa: CASSEPSWGTDTQYF
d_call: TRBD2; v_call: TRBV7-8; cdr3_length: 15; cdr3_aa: CASSSTTSGGTRRYF
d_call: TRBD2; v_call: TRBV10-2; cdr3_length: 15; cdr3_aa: CASTSLATSTDTQYF
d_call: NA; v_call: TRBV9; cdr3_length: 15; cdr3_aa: CASSVAPWDENEQFF
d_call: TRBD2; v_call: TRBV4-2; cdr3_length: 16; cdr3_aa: CASSQGWRGELNEQFF
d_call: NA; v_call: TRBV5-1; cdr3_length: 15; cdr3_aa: CASSFGGARDTEAFF
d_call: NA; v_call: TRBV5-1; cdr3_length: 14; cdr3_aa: CASSPTGYTGELFF
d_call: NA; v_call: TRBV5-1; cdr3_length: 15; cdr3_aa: CASSLAGTNTGELFF
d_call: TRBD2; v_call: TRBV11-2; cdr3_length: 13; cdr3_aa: CASTQEAGGEQYF
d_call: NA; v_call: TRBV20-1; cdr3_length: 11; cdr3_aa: CSAALNSPLHF
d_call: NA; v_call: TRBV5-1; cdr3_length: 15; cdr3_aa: CASSQGPLEYNEQFF
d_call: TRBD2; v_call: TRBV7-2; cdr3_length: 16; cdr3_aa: CASSLDTSGGRNEQYF
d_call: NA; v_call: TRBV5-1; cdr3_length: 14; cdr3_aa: CASTLGGDNYGYTF
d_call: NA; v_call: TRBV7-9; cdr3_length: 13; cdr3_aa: CASSAPGDYEQYF
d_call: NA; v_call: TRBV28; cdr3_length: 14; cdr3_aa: CASNVGGSTDTQYF
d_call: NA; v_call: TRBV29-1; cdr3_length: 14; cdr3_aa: CSGSGGVEYNEQFF